The 28 T cell receptor beta chains listed next were all sequenced from one sample in a study of regulatory and conventional T cells in RAG deficiency. Produced via immunoSEQ multiplex PCR; TCRdb's table is partial and in-frame only. Among 30,000 to 40,000 clones listed, roughly 90% were seen once. These data also formed part of another study, on regulatory T cells. That source adds: The PCR used 52 TRBV and 13 TRBJ primers.

Source material: CD8+ T cells sorted from blood. These receptors were taken from a human donor in good health.

The chain joins TRBV15 to TRBJ2-1; no definite D call. This CDR3 has 13 residues. Germline V lookup: CDR1 LNHNV, CDR2 YYDKDF (reference sequence). V was pared by 3 bases and J by 4 bases, with 7 bases between. Here the CDR3 reads CATSSRRYNEQFF. CDR3 coding DNA: TGTGCCACCAGCAGCCGCCGATACAATGAGCAGTTCTTC.

The chain couples TRBV18 to TRBJ1-1; D gene unclear. CDR1 and CDR2 (germline): KGHSH, LQKENI. Between the trimmed V and J ends, which lost 5 bases and 2 bases, there was a span of 9 bases. The CDR3 runs 13 residues. The CDR3 sequence: CASSNMENTEAFF. The CDR3 DNA sequence: TGTGCCAGCTCAAACATGGAAAACACTGAAGCTTTCTTT.

V and J are TRBV5-1 and TRBJ2-3, with 8 bases aligning to TRBD2. V shed 2 bases, J shed 5 bases, and the junction held 13 bases outside the gene matches. The germline V gene has CDR1 SGHRS and CDR2 YFSETQ. The CDR3 spans 17 residues. CDR3 nucleotide sequence: TGCGCCAGCAGCTTTATCGGGGGGGCCTTCGGAGGAGATACGCAGTATTTT. This sequence encodes CASSFIGGAFGGDTQYF.

The chain carries TRBV6-4 and TRBJ2-5; 9 bases agree with TRBD1. This CDR3 contains 16 residues. Per germline, CDR1 MRHNA and CDR2 SNTAGT. The ends lost 1 base at V and 5 bases at J; junction bases unmatched: 8. The CDR3, as DNA: TGTGCCAGCAGTGACTGCACAGGGGGCGCTTCTGAGACCCAGTACTTC. Encoded protein: CASSDCTGGASETQYF.

The V gene is TRBV6-5, the J gene TRBJ2-5; D possibly matches TRBD1 or TRBD2 (5 bases each). The CDR3 consists of 14 residues. V was pared by 0 bases and J by 4 bases, with 9 bases between. Per germline, CDR1 MNHEY and CDR2 SVGAGI. DNA of the CDR3: TGTGCCAGCAGTTACTCGGGGGAGCGAGAGACCCAGTACTTC. Its translation is CASSYSGERETQYF.

The rearrangement joins TRBV29-1 to TRBJ2-7; D is uncertain. CDR1 and CDR2 from the germline V gene are SQVTM and ANQGSEA. V was shortened by 5 bases and J by 0 bases, with 8 bases between the two germline ends. The CDR3 is 12 residues long. The CDR3 nucleotides are TGCAGCGTTCTCCAGGACTCCTACGAGCAGTACTTC. Residues: CSVLQDSYEQYF.

In the case of this clone: The junction differs from germline at one of its ends, possibly a read error. The chain has TRBV7-7 and TRBJ2-2; TRBD2 matches at 7 bases. Germline V gene lookup returns CDR1 SSHAT and CDR2 FNYEAQ (reference sequence). The length of the CDR3 is 19 residues. This CDR3 reads CASSSLGGSSGANTGELFF. CDR3 nucleotide sequence: TGTGCTAGCAGCTCGCTGGGGGGGTCTAGCGGAGCTAACACCGGGGAGCTGTTTTTT. The full variable domain, its missing parts supplied by reference TRBV7-7 and TRBJ2-2, is GAGVSQSPRYKVTKRGQDVTLRCDPISSHATLYWYQQALGQGPEFLTYFNYEAQPDKSGLPSDRFSAERPEGSISTLTIQRTEQRDSAMYRCASSSLGGSSGANTGELFFGEGSRLTVL.

The rearrangement uses TRBV29-1 and TRBJ2-3; D could derive from TRBD1 or TRBD2 (6 bases each). Trimming pared 4 bases from V and 3 bases from J, leaving 11 bases between. CDR3 length: 13 amino acids. Germline CDR1 reads SQVTM; CDR2 reads ANQGSEA. The CDR3 here is CSVGWGATDTQYF. The CDR3 nucleotides read TGCAGCGTTGGGTGGGGGGCAACAGATACGCAGTATTTT.

The chain uses TRBV25-1 and TRBJ1-6; D perhaps matches TRBD1 (6 bases). The germline CDR1 and CDR2 sequences are MGHDK and SYGVNS. The CDR3 totals 15 residues. Trimming pared 0 bases from V and 7 bases from J, leaving 10 bases between. The CDR3 coding sequence is TGTGCCAGCAGTGAATATGCAGGGGACAATTCACCCCTCCACTTT. Translated, it gives CASSEYAGDNSPLHF.

This clone was picked up one time. The V gene is TRBV7-3, the J gene TRBJ1-1; TRBD1 matches 9 bases. The CDR3 totals 14 residues. CDR1 and CDR2 (germline): SGHTA, FQGTGA. V gave up 5 bases and J gave up 2 bases; unmatched junction bases: 3. The CDR3 region is CASSATGGNTEAFF. The CDR3 nucleotides are TGTGCCAGCAGCGCAACAGGGGGCAACACTGAAGCTTTCTTT.

This chain connects TRBV6-1 to TRBJ2-5; TRBD1 or TRBD2 may be the D gene (5 bases each). TRBJ2-7 matches the DNA end more closely, so the J call is doubtful. The CDR3 is 14 residues long. Germline loops: CDR1 MNHNS, CDR2 SASEGT. CDR3 sequence reads: CASSEPGSSYEQYF. In DNA form, the CDR3 reads TGTGCCAGCAGTGAACCAGGGAGCTCCTACGAGCAGTACTTC.

The V and J genes are TRBV18 and TRBJ1-5; D remains unclear. There are 14 residues in the CDR3. Trimming pared 3 bases from V and 2 bases from J, leaving 8 bases between. Germline V lookup: CDR1 KGHSH, CDR2 LQKENI. The CDR3 region is CASSPGWGNQPQHF. Written as DNA, the CDR3 is TGTGCCAGCTCACCGGGCTGGGGCAATCAGCCCCAGCATTTT.

The V and J genes are TRBV13 and TRBJ1-1; D perhaps matches TRBD1 (6 bases). CDR1 and CDR2 (germline): PRHDT, FYEKMQ (reference sequence). With 4 bases removed from V and 2 bases from J, the gap between germline ends came to 14 bases. The CDR3 runs 15 residues. The CDR3 DNA sequence: TGTGCCAGCAGCTCAAGCGAGGGGGGAAACACTGAAGCTTTCTTT. Translating it yields CASSSSEGGNTEAFF.

The chain joins TRBV28 to TRBJ2-7; D is unclear. V lost 6 bases, J lost 1 base, and 7 bases lay in between. This CDR3 region has 12 residues. Germline V gives CDR1 MDHEN, CDR2 SYDVKM. CDR3 residues: CASRGRSYEQYF. CDR3 coding DNA: TGTGCCAGCAGGGGTAGGTCCTACGAGCAGTACTTC. Drawing the rest from reference TRBV28 and TRBJ2-7, the complete variable domain is DVKVTQSSRYLVKRTGEKVFLECVQDMDHENMFWYRQDPGLGLRLIYFSYDVKMKEKGDIPEGYSVSREKKERFSLILESASTNQTSMYLCASRGRSYEQYFGPGTRLTVT.

The count of this clone is one. The V and J genes are TRBV7-9 and TRBJ2-1; 13 bases line up with TRBD2. The CDR3 has 19 amino acids. V trimming: 5 bases; J trimming: 3 bases; junction bases outside the gene matches: 13. Germline lookup yields CDR1 SEHNR and CDR2 FQNEAQ (reference sequence). In nucleotides, the CDR3 is TGTGCCAGCAGCCCCGTACTAGCGGGGGGGGGCCGGATCTACAATGAGCAGTTCTTC. Residues: CASSPVLAGGGRIYNEQFF.

This chain joins TRBV6-6 and TRBJ1-2; 7 nucleotides line up with TRBD1. CDR3 length equals 16 residues. CDR1 and CDR2 (germline): MNHNY, SVGAGI (reference sequence). The V gene end was trimmed by 4 bases and the J gene end by 1 base; junction bases not matched to a gene: 9. The CDR3 DNA reads TGTGCCAGCAGTTGGGGACAGTCGACAATTAACTATGGCTACACCTTC. Translation gives CASSWGQSTINYGYTF.

The V gene is TRBV27, the J gene TRBJ1-5; D call uncertain. Per the germline V gene, CDR1 is MNHEY and CDR2 is SMNVEV (reference sequence). With 5 bases removed from V and 2 bases from J, the gap between germline ends came to 10 bases. The CDR3 contains 14 residues. In DNA form, the CDR3 reads TGTGCCAGCAGTAACAGCAACCGCAATCAGCCCCAGCATTTT. This gives the protein CASSNSNRNQPQHF.

About this clone itself: One end of the junction fails to match germline, which may point to a read error. The identical CDR3 is also encoded by other nucleotide sequences in the sample. This chain links TRBV5-1 with TRBJ2-3, with TRBD2 identical over 10 bases. The CDR3 has 15 amino acids. CDR1 SGHRS and CDR2 YFSETQ come from the germline V gene. As DNA, the CDR3 is TGCGCCAGCAGCTTGAGCGGGAGGGCCGGAGATACACAGTATTTT. Protein: CASSLSGRAGDTQYF.

V and J are TRBV28 and TRBJ2-7; 7 bases are shared with TRBD2. Germline CDR1 is MDHEN and CDR2 is SYDVKM. This CDR3 contains 16 residues. The ends lost 3 bases at V and 3 bases at J; junction bases unmatched: 11. CDR3 loop: CASSFGRGSLDYEQYF. CDR3 bases: TGTGCCAGCAGTTTTGGGAGGGGATCGTTAGACTACGAGCAGTACTTC.

The rearrangement uses TRBV7-9 and TRBJ2-1, with D possibly being TRBD2 (6 bases). This CDR3 contains 16 residues. V lost 5 bases and J lost 8, with 22 bases in between. Germline V gives CDR1 SEHNR, CDR2 FQNEAQ (reference sequence). In DNA, the CDR3 is TGTGCCAGCAGCCCGGTTGTGACTAGATATTTCGATGAGCAGTTCTTC. Amino acids: CASSPVVTRYFDEQFF.

This chain links TRBV6-5 with TRBJ2-3, with D hard to call. Trimming stripped 2 bases from V and 0 bases from J, with 12 bases between. CDR1 is MNHEY, CDR2 SVGAGI, per germline. CDR3 length equals 16 residues. CDR3 DNA: TGTGCCAGCAGTTACGGGCTCGAGATTAGCACAGATACGCAGTATTTT. It translates to CASSYGLEISTDTQYF.

This clone is a singleton in its sample. The V call is TRBV7-3, the J call TRBJ2-5, with TRBD1 matching over 8 bases. Germline V gene sequence: CDR1 SGHTA, CDR2 FQGTGA. After removal of 2 bases from V and 5 bases from J, the junction contained 7 bases not matched to a gene. The CDR3 spans 15 residues. The chain's CDR3 is CASSLGWQGAETQYF. DNA for the CDR3: TGTGCCAGCAGCTTAGGTTGGCAGGGGGCCGAGACCCAGTACTTC.

The chain combines TRBV19 with TRBJ2-5; 11 nucleotides match TRBD1. The J call may be incorrect, as the DNA end agrees better with TRBJ2-7. This CDR3 region has 14 residues. Germline loops: CDR1 LNHDA, CDR2 SQIVND (reference sequence). This CDR3 is CASMPGQGAYEQYF. In DNA form, the CDR3 reads TGTGCCAGTATGCCGGGACAGGGGGCCTACGAGCAGTACTTC.

The chain recombines TRBV19 with TRBJ1-5, with D uncertain. CDR1 and CDR2 from the germline V gene are LNHDA and SQIVND (reference sequence). The CDR3 runs 14 residues. V was pared by 3 bases and J by 2 bases, with 8 bases between. The CDR3 spells CASSISIRNQPQHF. In nucleotides, the CDR3 is TGTGCCAGTAGTATCTCTATCCGCAATCAGCCCCAGCATTTT. Full variable domain (rest looked up from reference TRBV19 and TRBJ1-5): DGGITQSPKYLFRKEGQNVTLSCEQNLNHDAMYWYRQDPGQGLRLIYYSQIVNDFQKGDIAEGYSVSREKKESFPLTVTSAQKNPTAFYLCASSISIRNQPQHFGDGTRLSIL.

The chain recombines TRBV27 with TRBJ2-7; D is ambiguous. The V end was cut by 8 bases, the J end by 1 base, with 18 bases between. The CDR3 is 15 residues long. Germline V lookup: CDR1 MNHEY, CDR2 SMNVEV (reference sequence). The CDR3 reads CASSGREGPSYEQYF. The CDR3 region has the DNA TGTGCCAGCTCTGGCCGTGAAGGACCATCCTACGAGCAGTACTTC.

This chain uses TRBV5-6 with TRBJ2-1, with D perhaps matching TRBD1 or TRBD2 (5 bases each). Germline values: CDR1 SGHDT, CDR2 YYEEEE. This CDR3 region has 14 residues. V was shortened by 4 bases and J by 4 bases, with 12 bases between the two germline ends. The DNA of the CDR3 is TGTGCCAGCAGCCCGGAGGCAGGGTACAATGAGCAGTTCTTC. Translating it yields CASSPEAGYNEQFF.

The genes are TRBV7-9 and TRBJ2-7, with D possibly being TRBD1 (6 bases). V was shortened by 4 bases and J by 7 bases, with 14 bases between the two germline ends. This CDR3 region has 13 residues. The germline gives CDR1 SEHNR, CDR2 FQNEAQ (reference sequence). The CDR3 loop reads CASSSFRGGEQYF. CDR3 DNA: TGTGCCAGCAGCTCATTCAGGGGTGGAGAGCAGTACTTC.

Concerning this clone itself: Additional DNA sequences in this sample encode the identical CDR3. This chain connects TRBV15 to TRBJ2-1; 10 bases are shared with TRBD1. The CDR3 loop spans 15 amino acids. Losses at the gene ends were 6 bases for V and 4 bases for J; bases not matched to a gene: 6. Germline-derived CDR1 and CDR2 are LNHNV and YYDKDF (reference sequence). CDR3 sequence reads: CATRRDRGVYNEQFF. The DNA for the CDR3 is TGTGCCACCAGGAGGGACAGGGGTGTATACAATGAGCAGTTCTTC.